A selection of T cell receptor beta chains follows, all from one sample in a study of regulatory T cells in long-lasting Graves disease. MiXCR, run by TCRdb on the multiplex PCR reads, gives a single entry per CDR3 protein. The sample has about 440,000 distinct CDR3 sequences, about a sixth seen once. The sample was also linked to a second study, of T cells in Graves' hyperthyroidism and ophthalmopathy.

The sequenced sample was peripheral blood mononuclear cells (PBMCs), obtained at new diagnosis, from a patient treated with antithyroid drugs. The receptors here all came from a woman in her thirties with Graves disease. CDR3s include the opening cysteine and the closing phenylalanine or tryptophan. The order of the fields is CDR3 protein, CDR3 DNA, V gene, J gene, clone size, D gene. D genes are given only for firm matches. Expanded clones get a size class; other rows say once, few or many, or leave the size out.

CSAPGGTGELFF	TGCAGTGCCCCGGGGGGGACCGGGGAGCTGTTTTTT	TRBV20-1	TRBJ2-2	few	TRBD2
CAWSVRLTGVSPLHF	TGTGCCTGGAGTGTACGGTTGACAGGGGTTTCACCCCTCCACTTT	TRBV30	TRBJ1-6	many	TRBD1
CASSKDHIYEQYF	TGTGCCAGCTCGAAGGATCACATCTACGAGCAGTACTTC	TRBV2	TRBJ2-7	many	NA
CASSYAGTGLTEAFF	TGCGCCAGCAGCTACGCCGGGACAGGATTGACTGAAGCTTTCTTT	TRBV5-1	TRBJ1-1	many	TRBD1
CASPPPRADPYEQYF	TGTGCCAGCCCCCCCCCCCGGGCAGATCCCTACGAGCAGTACTTC	TRBV28	TRBJ2-7	many	NA
CASSQRPSTTLYEQYF	TGTGCCAGCAGCCAACGACCGAGCACCACATTATACGAGCAGTACTTC	TRBV28	TRBJ2-7	NA	NA
CSVWVGGPHEQYF	TGCAGCGTTTGGGTGGGGGGGCCCCACGAGCAGTACTTC	TRBV29-1	TRBJ2-7	few	NA
CASSWGTAKGTDTQYF	TGCGCCAGCAGCTGGGGGACAGCCAAGGGGACAGATACGCAGTATTTT	TRBV5-1	TRBJ2-3	NA	TRBD1
CASTGRGNEQFF	TGTGCCAGCACAGGGAGAGGCAATGAGCAGTTCTTC	TRBV7-9	TRBJ2-1	few	NA
CASSYGGVQPQHF	TGTGCCAGCAGTTACGGGGGGGTTCAGCCCCAGCATTTT	TRBV6-5	TRBJ1-5	NA	NA
CASSGGARGSWGYTF	TGTGCCAGCAGTGGCGGGGCCCGAGGATCGTGGGGCTACACCTTC	TRBV28	TRBJ1-2	NA	NA
CSARYNSGNTIYF	TGCAGTGCTAGATACAACTCTGGAAACACCATATATTTT	TRBV20-1	TRBJ1-3	many	NA
CASSYREDYEQYF	TGTGCCAGCAGTTACCGCGAGGACTACGAGCAGTACTTC	TRBV6-5	TRBJ2-7	few	NA
CAINLNGADKPRVDGYTF	TGTGCCATCAATTTGAATGGGGCCGATAAACCAAGGGTCGATGGCTACACCTTC	TRBV10-3	TRBJ1-2	few	NA
CASRPLGGTDTQYF	TGTGCCAGCAGGCCCCTAGGTGGGACAGATACGCAGTATTTT	TRBV2	TRBJ2-3	many	NA
CASRPSRDSNTGELFF	TGTGCCAGTAGACCCTCCCGGGACAGTAACACCGGGGAGCTGTTTTTT	TRBV19	TRBJ2-2	NA	TRBD1
CASSESLPDTQYF	TGTGCCAGCAGTGAATCTCTCCCCGATACGCAGTATTTT	TRBV2	TRBJ2-3	many	NA
CASSWGLEPYEQYF	TGCGCCAGCAGTTGGGGACTAGAGCCCTACGAGCAGTACTTC	TRBV5-1	TRBJ2-7	few	TRBD2
CASSFGQQNYGYTF	TGTGCCAGCAGCTTCGGACAGCAAAACTATGGCTACACCTTC	TRBV7-8	TRBJ1-2	many	NA
CSVEYLLGGGNNEQFF	TGCAGCGTTGAATACTTACTTGGCGGGGGGAACAATGAGCAGTTCTTC	TRBV29-1	TRBJ2-1	NA	TRBD2
CASTRTSGRTMETQYF	TGTGCCAGCACAAGGACTAGCGGGAGAACAATGGAGACCCAGTACTTC	TRBV12-3/TRBV12-4	TRBJ2-5	many	TRBD2
CASSFRTSYEQFF	TGTGCCAGCAGCTTTCGGACTAGCTATGAGCAGTTCTTC	TRBV5-4	TRBJ2-1	many	TRBD2
CASSVGVGGRETGELFF	TGTGCCAGCAGCGTAGGGGTTGGCGGACGGGAAACCGGGGAGCTGTTTTTT	TRBV9	TRBJ2-2	NA	NA
CASRTGLGGNEQFF	TGTGCCAGCAGGACGGGACTAGGGGGTAATGAGCAGTTCTTC	TRBV3-1	TRBJ2-1	many	TRBD2
CASSHDSGGLDGELFF	TGCGCCAGCAGCCATGATTCGGGGGGTCTGGACGGGGAGCTGTTTTTT	TRBV4-1	TRBJ2-2	few	TRBD2
CATSDPGDSGNEQFF	TGTGCCACCAGTGATCCAGGGGATTCAGGCAATGAGCAGTTCTTC	TRBV24-1	TRBJ2-1	NA	NA
CSARVRGLRRETQYF	TGCAGTGCTAGAGTTCGGGGCCTTCGACGAGAGACCCAGTACTTC	TRBV20-1	TRBJ2-5	many	NA
CALVNKGRQQHQSLRRQDNSPLHF	TGCGCACTTGTGAACAAAGGTCGCCAGCAACATCAGTCATTACGCAGGCAGGATAATTCACCCCTCCACTTT	TRBV5-1	TRBJ1-6	few	NA
CASSDGTSGYQGTDTQYF	TGTGCCAGTAGTGACGGGACTAGCGGCTACCAAGGCACAGATACGCAGTATTTT	TRBV19	TRBJ2-3	NA	TRBD2
CASSPSGEPSYEQYF	TGTGCCAGCAGCCCCAGCGGAGAACCCTCCTACGAGCAGTACTTC	TRBV7-9	TRBJ2-7	once	NA
CAISDRTGGNEQFF	TGTGCCATCAGTGATAGGACAGGGGGTAATGAGCAGTTCTTC	TRBV10-3	TRBJ2-1	many	TRBD1
CASSTEITEQYF	TGTGCCAGCAGCACAGAAATCACCGAGCAGTACTTC	TRBV7-9	TRBJ2-7	few	NA
CASSLGRGLALHNEQFF	TGCGCCAGCAGCTTAGGGCGGGGACTAGCGCTACACAATGAGCAGTTCTTC	TRBV5-1	TRBJ2-1	NA	TRBD2
CASSLRGRGSDTQYF	TGTGCCAGCAGCCTCCGCGGGAGGGGATCAGATACGCAGTATTTT	TRBV11-2	TRBJ2-3	many	TRBD2
CASSLSFGGKNIQYF	TGTGCCAGCAGTTTATCGTTTGGGGGGAAAAACATTCAGTACTTC	TRBV27	TRBJ2-4	few	NA
CASSEISGYTF	TGTGCCAGCAGTGAAATCTCTGGCTACACCTTC	TRBV6-1	TRBJ1-2	NA	NA
CASSKQRTEAFF	TGTGCCAGTAGTAAGCAGAGGACTGAAGCTTTCTTT	TRBV19	TRBJ1-1	NA	NA
CSASRGSQETQYF	TGCAGTGCTAGTCGGGGCTCCCAAGAGACCCAGTACTTC	TRBV20-1	TRBJ2-5	many	NA
CASSLPGLRRHEQFF	TGTGCCAGCTCACTTCCGGGACTACGTCGCCATGAGCAGTTCTTC	TRBV18	TRBJ2-1	many	TRBD2
CASSRQTRSEQYF	TGTGCCAGCAGCCGACAAACTAGGAGCGAGCAGTACTTC	TRBV3-1	TRBJ2-7	many	NA
CATSSRDRGYEQYF	TGTGCCACCAGCAGCCGGGACAGGGGTTACGAGCAGTACTTC	TRBV15	TRBJ2-7	NA	TRBD1
CATSRVSGYQETQYF	TGTGCCACCAGCAGAGTTTCGGGTTACCAAGAGACCCAGTACTTC	TRBV15	TRBJ2-5	many	NA
CASSPGLTRMFF	TGTGCCAGCAGTCCTGGCCTAACCCGTATGTTCTTC	TRBV27	TRBJ2-1	many	NA
CASSLVGQKETQYF	TGTGCCAGCAGCTTAGTCGGACAGAAAGAGACCCAGTACTTC	TRBV7-9	TRBJ2-5	many	NA
CASSNMLAGGFTGELFF	TGTGCCAGCAGTAACATGCTAGCGGGAGGGTTCACCGGGGAGCTGTTTTTT	TRBV6-1	TRBJ2-2	once	TRBD2
CASRPPRTDRGDTQYF	TGTGCCAGCAGACCCCCCCGGACGGACCGCGGGGATACGCAGTATTTT	TRBV28	TRBJ2-3	many	NA
CASSRVERGPYEQYF	TGCGCCAGCAGCCGAGTCGAGCGGGGGCCCTACGAGCAGTACTTC	TRBV4-1	TRBJ2-7	NA	TRBD2
CASSYSEIQYF	TGTGCCAGCAGTTACTCGGAGATACAGTACTTC	TRBV6-6	TRBJ2-4	NA	NA